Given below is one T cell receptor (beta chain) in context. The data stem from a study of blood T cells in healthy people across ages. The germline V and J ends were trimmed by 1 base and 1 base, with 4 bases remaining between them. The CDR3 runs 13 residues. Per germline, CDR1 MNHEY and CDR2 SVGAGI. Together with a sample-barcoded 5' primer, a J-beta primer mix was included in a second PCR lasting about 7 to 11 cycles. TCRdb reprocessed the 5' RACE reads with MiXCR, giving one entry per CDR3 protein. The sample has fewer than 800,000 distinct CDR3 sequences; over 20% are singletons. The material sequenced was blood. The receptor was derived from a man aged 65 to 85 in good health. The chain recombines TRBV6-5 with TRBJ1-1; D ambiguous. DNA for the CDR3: TGTGCCAGCAGTTACTTCCGGAACACTGAAGCTTTCTTT. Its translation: CASSYFRNTEAFF.